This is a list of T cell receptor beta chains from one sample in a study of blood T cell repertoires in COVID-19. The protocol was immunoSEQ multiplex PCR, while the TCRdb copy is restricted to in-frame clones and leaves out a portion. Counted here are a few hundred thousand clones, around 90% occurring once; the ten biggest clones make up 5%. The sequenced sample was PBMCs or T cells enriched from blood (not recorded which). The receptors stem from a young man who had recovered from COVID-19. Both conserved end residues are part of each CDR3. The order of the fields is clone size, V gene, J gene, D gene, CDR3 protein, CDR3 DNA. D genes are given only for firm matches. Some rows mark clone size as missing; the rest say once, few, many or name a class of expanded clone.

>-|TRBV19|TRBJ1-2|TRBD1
CASSGQGFYLDGYTF
TGTGCCAGTAGTGGACAGGGGTTCTATTTGGATGGCTACACCTTC
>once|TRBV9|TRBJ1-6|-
CASSVDPRDSPLHF
TGTGCCAGCAGCGTAGATCCCAGGGATTCACCCCTCCACTTT
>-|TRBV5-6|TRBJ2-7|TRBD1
CASSTDRRPYEQYF
TGTGCCAGCAGCACGGACAGGAGGCCCTACGAGCAGTACTTC
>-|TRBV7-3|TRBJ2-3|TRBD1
CASSLPDRGNTQYF
TGTGCCAGCAGCTTGCCCGACAGGGGGAATACGCAGTATTTT
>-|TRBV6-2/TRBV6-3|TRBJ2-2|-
CASSYSAFPGELFF
TGTGCCAGCAGTTACTCTGCGTTCCCCGGGGAGCTGTTTTTT
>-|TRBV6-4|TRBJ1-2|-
CASSRQATSDYGYTF
TGTGCCAGCAGTCGGCAGGCGACGTCGGACTATGGCTACACCTTC
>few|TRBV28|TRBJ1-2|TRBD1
CASRNGQGGGYTF
TGTGCCAGCAGGAACGGACAGGGAGGAGGCTACACCTTC
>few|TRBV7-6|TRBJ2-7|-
CASSLEAQGLAYEQYF
TGTGCCAGCAGCTTAGAGGCACAGGGTCTTGCCTACGAGCAGTACTTC
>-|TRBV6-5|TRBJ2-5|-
CASSYVGRDQETQYF
TGTGCCAGCAGTTACGTGGGCAGGGACCAAGAGACCCAGTACTTC
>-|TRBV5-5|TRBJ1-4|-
CASSLWGSNEKLFF
TGTGCCAGCAGCTTGTGGGGCAGTAATGAAAAACTGTTTTTT
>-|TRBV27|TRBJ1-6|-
CASTREGSSYNSPLHF
TGTGCCAGCACCAGGGAGGGAAGCTCCTATAATTCACCCCTCCACTTT
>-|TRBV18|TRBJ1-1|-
CASSPPLGTMNTEAFF
TGTGCCAGCTCCCCCCCACTGGGGACTATGAACACTGAAGCTTTCTTT
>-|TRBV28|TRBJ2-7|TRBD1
CASSLQGASQGQYF
TGTGCCAGCAGTTTACAGGGGGCATCTCAAGGGCAGTACTTC
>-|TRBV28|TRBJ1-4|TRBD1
CASSSAGGLEKLFF
TGTGCCAGCAGTTCAGCAGGGGGCTTGGAAAAACTGTTTTTT
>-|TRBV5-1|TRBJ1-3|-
CASSLGSLRDTIYF
TGCGCCAGCAGCTTGGGTTCCCTGCGAGACACCATATATTTT
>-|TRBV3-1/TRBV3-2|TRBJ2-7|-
CASSLRTSSSYEQYF
TGTGCCAGCAGCCTGCGGACATCGAGCTCCTACGAGCAGTACTTC
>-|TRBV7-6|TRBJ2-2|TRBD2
CASSGTSGPSNTGELFF
TGTGCCAGCAGCGGGACTAGCGGGCCTTCGAACACCGGGGAGCTGTTTTTT
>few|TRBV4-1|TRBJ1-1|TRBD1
CASSQRTGQTEAFF
TGCGCCAGCAGCCAACGGACAGGTCAAACTGAAGCTTTCTTT
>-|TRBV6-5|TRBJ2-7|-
CASSGGSAYEQYF
TGTGCCAGCAGCGGCGGATCCGCCTACGAGCAGTACTTC
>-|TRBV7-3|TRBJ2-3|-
CASSLNGVRRDTQYF
TGTGCCAGCAGCTTAAACGGTGTCCGGAGAGATACGCAGTATTTT
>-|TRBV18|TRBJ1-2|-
CASSSTGLRNYGYTF
TGTGCCAGCTCATCCACGGGTCTACGGAACTATGGCTACACCTTC
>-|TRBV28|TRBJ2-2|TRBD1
CASSLLPGGGIINPGELFF
TGTGCCAGCAGTTTGCTACCAGGGGGCGGAATCATCAACCCCGGGGAGCTGTTTTTT
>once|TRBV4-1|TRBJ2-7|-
CASSPTGSSYEQYF
TGCGCCAGCAGCCCCACAGGGAGCTCCTACGAGCAGTACTTC
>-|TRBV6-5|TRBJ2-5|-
CASSYSGLRVETQYF
TGTGCCAGCAGCTACTCGGGACTTAGAGTAGAGACCCAGTACTTC
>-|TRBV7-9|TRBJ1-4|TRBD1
CASSLGRTGDIEKLFF
TGTGCCAGCAGCTTAGGAAGGACAGGGGATATTGAAAAACTGTTTTTT
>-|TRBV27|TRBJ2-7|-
CASSLSFDRLYEQYF
TGTGCCAGCAGTTTATCCTTTGACAGGCTTTACGAGCAGTACTTC
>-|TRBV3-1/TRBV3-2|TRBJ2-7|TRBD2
CASSHLAGGSYEQYF
TGTGCCAGCAGCCACCTAGCGGGGGGAAGCTACGAGCAGTACTTC
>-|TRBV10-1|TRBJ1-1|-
CASSESSAVPREAFF
TGCGCCAGCAGTGAGTCTTCGGCGGTTCCAAGGGAAGCTTTCTTT
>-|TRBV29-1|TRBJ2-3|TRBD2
CSVITSGGADTQYF
TGCAGCGTCATCACTAGCGGGGGGGCAGATACGCAGTATTTT
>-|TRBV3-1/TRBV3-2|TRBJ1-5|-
CASSHTGNQPQHF
TGTGCCAGCAGCCATACAGGGAATCAGCCCCAGCATTTT
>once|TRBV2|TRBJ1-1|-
CASSDGARGLAFF
TGTGCCAGCAGTGATGGTGCCAGGGGTTTGGCTTTCTTT
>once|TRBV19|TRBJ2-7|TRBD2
CASSRGRDSYEQYF
TGTGCCAGTAGTAGGGGGAGGGACTCCTACGAGCAGTACTTC
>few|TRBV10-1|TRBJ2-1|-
CASSRGGQGGYNEQFF
TGCGCCAGCAGTCGAGGCGGGCAGGGGGGCTACAATGAGCAGTTCTTC
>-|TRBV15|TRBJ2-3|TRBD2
CATSSNSGGGTDTQYF
TGTGCCACCAGCAGCAATAGCGGGGGGGGGACAGATACGCAGTATTTT
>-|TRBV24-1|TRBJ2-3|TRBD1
CATSGLGQTSISSTDTQYF
TGTGCCACCAGTGGCTTGGGACAGACTTCCATTTCTAGCACAGATACGCAGTATTTT
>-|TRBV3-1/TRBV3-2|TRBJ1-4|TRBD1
CASSQAGQGIEKLFF
TGTGCCAGCAGCCAAGCGGGACAGGGAATTGAAAAACTGTTTTTT
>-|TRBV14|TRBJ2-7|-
CASSQEGDYLYEQYF
TGTGCCAGCAGCCAAGAAGGTGACTACCTTTACGAGCAGTACTTC